This T cell receptor (beta chain) comes out of a study of shared clonotypes between healthy human individuals. Study-level information: The composition of the donors was two women and a few men aged 18 to 49.

Overall study results and limits: Of the naive CD4 clonotypes, 4% to 5% were shared across several donors.

Per germline, CDR1 GTSNPN and CDR2 SVGIG (reference sequence). J lost 2 bases, V lost 4 bases, and 7 bases had no gene match. This CDR3 has 14 residues. As concerns this clone: Antigen unknown.

At the deep level, the assay was run. Only in-frame clones appear in the TCRdb table, and some are missing; sequencing was by immunoSEQ multiplex PCR. Seen here are roughly 810,000 clones, approximately 97% observed once, and the top ten hold about 0.22%. CD45RO-negative, CCR7-positively selected cells formed the naive CD8 fraction, excluding terminally differentiated effector memory CD45RA+ cells. The sequenced sample was naive CD8+ T cells sorted from blood. This receptor was obtained from a man aged 25-40 years in good health. The rearrangement joins TRBV30 to TRBJ2-5; TRBD2 matches at 7 bases. The CDR3 sequence: CAWKGPGGQETQYF. CDR3 nucleotides: TGTGCCTGGAAGGGGCCGGGAGGTCAAGAGACCCAGTACTTC.